The 7 T cell receptor beta chains presented below share a single source sample, sequenced in a study of Graves' ophthalmopathy and Graves' hyperthyroidism. As the template, RNA transcripts were used to amplify TCR beta CDR3 regions. Investigators did first-round RT-PCR with HTBI primers, then second-round multiplex PCR. Each CDR3 protein is one row after TCRdb ran MiXCR on the multiplex PCR reads. The sample shows approximately 1.2 million distinct CDR3 sequences, about two fifths of them seen only once. What was sequenced was peripheral blood or thyroid tissue (not recorded which). The receptors were sampled from an adult man with Graves' hyperthyroidism.

A few counts support this clonotype. The chain has TRBV4-1 and TRBJ1-1; 9 bases match TRBD1. CDR3 size: 14 residues. The V segment lost 3 bases and the J segment 11 bases; nucleotides outside the gene matches: 10. CDR1 and CDR2 from the germline V gene are MGHRA and YSYEKL. The CDR3 reads CASSHPGTGKNAFF. CDR3 DNA: TGCGCCAGCAGCCACCCAGGGACAGGGAAGAACGCTTTCTTT.

This clonotype was counted many times. The rearrangement uses TRBV2 and TRBJ1-4; TRBD1 is a possible D gene (5 bases). CDR1 is SNHLY and CDR2 is FYNNEI in the germline V gene. The CDR3 totals 16 residues. V lost 7 bases and J lost 3, with 18 bases in between. The CDR3 spells CASTGGRGASNEKLFF. The DNA for the CDR3 is TGTGCCAGCACCGGAGGGAGGGGCGCCTCTAATGAAAAACTGTTTTTT.

The chain recombines TRBV7-2 with TRBJ2-2; 8 bases fit TRBD1. The V gene's germline CDR1 is SGHTA and CDR2 FQGNSA. V trimming: 5 bases; J trimming: 13 bases; junction bases outside the gene matches: 0. There are 10 residues in the CDR3. CDR3 DNA: TGTGCCAGCAGCGACAGGGGGCTGTTTTTT. Encoded protein: CASSDRGLFF.

In its sample, this clonotype was seen once. J is TRBJ1-6 and V is TRBV20-1; D call uncertain. The germline CDR1 and CDR2 sequences are DFQATT and SNEGSKA (reference sequence). The CDR3 contains 15 residues. V was cut by 1 base and J by 4 bases, with 11 bases left in between. CDR3 loop: CSARGTTGYNSPLHF. Here the CDR3 DNA reads TGCAGTGCTAGAGGCACGACGGGATATAATTCACCCCTCCACTTT.

The chain recombines TRBV2 with TRBJ1-5, with 7 positions matching TRBD1. This CDR3 contains 15 residues. CDR1 is SNHLY and CDR2 is FYNNEI in the germline V gene. The junction had 8 bases not matched to a gene; V was cut back by 4 bases and J by 5 bases. CDR3 amino acids: CASSVNRGDDQPQHF. The CDR3 DNA reads TGTGCCAGCAGTGTGAACAGGGGCGACGATCAGCCCCAGCATTTT.

The chain uses TRBV12-3 or TRBV12-4 and TRBJ2-7; D might be TRBD2 (5 bases). Trimming shortened V by 5 bases and J by 3 bases, and 17 bases separated the two germline ends. The CDR3 consists of 15 residues. CDR3 nucleotides: TGTGCCAGCAGTCCACAAACGGACTTATTCTACGAGCAGTACTTC. Translated: CASSPQTDLFYEQYF.

Points on this clonotype: At one of its ends the junction is not consistent with the germline gene, which may arise from a read error. This rearrangement joins TRBV10-3 to TRBJ2-7; 10 nucleotides line up with TRBD1. The CDR3 is 16 amino acids. Germline V gene data show CDR1 as ENHRY and CDR2 as SYGVKD. CDR3 sequence (DNA): TGTGCCAGCAGTTACTCAGGGACAGGGGTTCTCTACGAGCAGTACTTC. Amino acid sequence: CASSYSGTGVLYEQYF.